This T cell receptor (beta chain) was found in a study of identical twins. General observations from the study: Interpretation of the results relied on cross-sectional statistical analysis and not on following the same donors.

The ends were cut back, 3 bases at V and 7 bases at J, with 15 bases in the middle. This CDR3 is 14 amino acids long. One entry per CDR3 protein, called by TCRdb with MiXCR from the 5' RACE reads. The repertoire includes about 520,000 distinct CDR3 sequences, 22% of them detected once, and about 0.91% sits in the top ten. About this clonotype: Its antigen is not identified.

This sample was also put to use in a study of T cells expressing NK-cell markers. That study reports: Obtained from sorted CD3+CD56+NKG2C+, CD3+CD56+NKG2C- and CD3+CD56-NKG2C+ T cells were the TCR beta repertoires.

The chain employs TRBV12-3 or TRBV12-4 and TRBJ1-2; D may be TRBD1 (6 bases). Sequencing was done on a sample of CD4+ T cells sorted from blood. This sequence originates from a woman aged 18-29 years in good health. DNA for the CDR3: TGTGCCAGCAGTTTGGCCCACAGGGCCAGTGGCTACACCTTC. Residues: CASSLAHRASGYTF.